The present T cell receptor (beta chain) was sequenced within a study of blood T cell repertoires in COVID-19. The protocol was immunoSEQ multiplex PCR, while the TCRdb copy is restricted to in-frame clones and leaves out a portion. The profile shows about 180,000 clones, over 80% of them singletons. Specimen: peripheral blood. The receptor comes from a woman aged 70-85 years with COVID-19, enrolled during active disease.

The CDR3 sequence: CASSLWMVRDRGTEAFF. CDR3 nucleotides: TGTGCCAGCAGCCTATGGATGGTCCGAGACAGGGGCACTGAAGCTTTCTTT. The genes are TRBV3-1 (or the pseudogene TRBV3-2) and TRBJ1-1, with 8 positions matching TRBD1. The CDR3 is 17 residues long. Germline V lookup: CDR1 LGHDT, CDR2 YNNKEL (reference sequence). Unmatched junction bases numbered 14, after V lost 4 bases and J lost 4 bases.